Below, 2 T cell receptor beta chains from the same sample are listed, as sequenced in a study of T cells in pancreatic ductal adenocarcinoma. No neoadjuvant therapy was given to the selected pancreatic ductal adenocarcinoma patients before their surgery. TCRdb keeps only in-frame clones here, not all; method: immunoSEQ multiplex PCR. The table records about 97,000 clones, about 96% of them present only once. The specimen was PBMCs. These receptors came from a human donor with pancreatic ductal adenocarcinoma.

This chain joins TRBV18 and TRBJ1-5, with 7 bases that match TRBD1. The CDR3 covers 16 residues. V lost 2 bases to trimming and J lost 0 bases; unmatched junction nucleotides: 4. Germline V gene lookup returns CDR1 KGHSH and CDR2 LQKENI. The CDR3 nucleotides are TGTGCCAGCTCACCAACGCAGGGGGATAGCAATCAGCCCCAGCATTTT. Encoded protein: CASSPTQGDSNQPQHF.

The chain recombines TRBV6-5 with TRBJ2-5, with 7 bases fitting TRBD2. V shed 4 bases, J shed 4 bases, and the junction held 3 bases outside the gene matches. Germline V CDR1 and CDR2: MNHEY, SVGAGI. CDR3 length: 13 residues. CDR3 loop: CASSSSGGETQYF. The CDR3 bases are TGTGCCAGCAGTTCATCGGGAGGAGAGACCCAGTACTTC.